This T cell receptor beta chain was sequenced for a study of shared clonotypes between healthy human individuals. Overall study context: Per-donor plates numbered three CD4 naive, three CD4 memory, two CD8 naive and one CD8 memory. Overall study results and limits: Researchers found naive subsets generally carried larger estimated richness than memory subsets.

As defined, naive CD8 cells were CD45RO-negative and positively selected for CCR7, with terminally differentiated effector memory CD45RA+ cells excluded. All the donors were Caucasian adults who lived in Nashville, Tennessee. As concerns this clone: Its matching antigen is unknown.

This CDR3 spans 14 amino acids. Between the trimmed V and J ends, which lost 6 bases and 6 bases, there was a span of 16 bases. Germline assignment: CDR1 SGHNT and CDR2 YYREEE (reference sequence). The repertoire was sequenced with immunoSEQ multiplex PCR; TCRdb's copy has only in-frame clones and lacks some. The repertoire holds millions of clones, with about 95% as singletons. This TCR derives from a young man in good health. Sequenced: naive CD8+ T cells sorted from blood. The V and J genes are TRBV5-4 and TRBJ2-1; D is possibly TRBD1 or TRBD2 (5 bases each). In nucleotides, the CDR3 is TGTGCCAGCACCCCGGGACGGGATCTCAATGAGCAGTTCTTC. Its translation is CASTPGRDLNEQFF.